These 4 T cell receptor beta chains share one sample of origin, sequenced in a study of cytomegalovirus exposure and HLA in healthy donors. PCR primers comprised 60 Vbeta and 13 Jbeta primers. The repertoire was sequenced with immunoSEQ multiplex PCR; TCRdb's copy has only in-frame clones and lacks some. The sample has roughly 140,000 clones; 65% to 90% are singletons. The sample consisted of PBMCs. The receptor source for this set is a woman aged 45 to 65 in good health and CMV-seropositive.

The rearrangement joins TRBV30 to TRBJ2-3; 10 positions agree with TRBD2. Trimming cost V 3 bases and J 4 bases; bases outside gene matches: 10. CDR1 is GTSNPN and CDR2 is SVGIG in the germline V gene (reference sequence). The length of the CDR3 is 16 residues. The CDR3 protein is CAWRPTSGVNPDTQYF. For the CDR3, the DNA is TGTGCCTGGAGACCCACTAGCGGGGTTAACCCAGATACGCAGTATTTT.

The V and J genes are TRBV7-3 and TRBJ2-2; D not resolved. V lost 4 bases, J lost 4 bases, and 13 bases lay in between. The germline gives CDR1 SGHTA, CDR2 FQGTGA. The CDR3 consists of 15 residues. The CDR3 sequence: CASSYNPRGTGELFF. In DNA form, the CDR3 reads TGTGCCAGCAGCTACAATCCCCGCGGCACCGGGGAGCTGTTTTTT.

The chain has TRBV19 and TRBJ2-2; 7 nucleotides line up with TRBD1. Germline assignment: CDR1 LNHDA and CDR2 SQIVND (reference sequence). This CDR3 has 14 residues. The V and J ends lost 10 bases and 4 bases, in that order; junction bases with no gene match: 9. The CDR3 is CATKQGTLTGELFF. CDR3 DNA: TGTGCCACTAAACAGGGGACCCTCACCGGGGAGCTGTTTTTT.

The J gene is TRBJ2-7, the V gene TRBV6-1; 7 bases are shared with TRBD1. Germline CDR1 MNHNS, CDR2 SASEGT. The V gene end was trimmed by 0 bases and the J gene end by 0 bases; junction bases not matched to a gene: 2. The CDR3 runs 15 residues. The CDR3, as DNA: TGTGCCAGCAGTGAAGCGGACAGGAGCTCCTACGAGCAGTACTTC. Its protein product is CASSEADRSSYEQYF.